What follows are 10 T cell receptor beta chains derived from one specimen sequenced in a study of OX40 agonist ivuxolimab in advanced cancers. Assay used: immunoSEQ multiplex PCR; TCRdb lists only in-frame clones, some missing. The sample consists of roughly 75,000 clones, around nine tenths of them appearing once. Sequencing was performed on CD4+ or CD8+ T cells sorted from blood, taken in a trial of the OX40 agonist ivuxolimab. The receptors derive from an adult with an advanced solid tumor such as melanoma, head and neck, liver or kidney cancer.

The rearrangement uses TRBV9 and TRBJ1-1, with TRBD1 matching over 9 bases. The CDR3 is 15 amino acids. V trimming: 4 bases; J trimming: 10 bases; junction bases outside the gene matches: 14. CDR1 is SGDLS and CDR2 is YYNGEE in the germline V gene. CDR3 nucleotides: TGTGCCAGCAGCCCAGGGGGACAGGGAACACTGGGAGCTTTCTTT. Translating it yields CASSPGGQGTLGAFF.

The chain joins TRBV2 to TRBJ2-3; D is possibly TRBD1 (6 bases). This CDR3 spans 15 amino acids. With 8 bases removed from V and 1 base from J, the gap between germline ends came to 16 bases. Germline CDR1 is SNHLY and CDR2 is FYNNEI. The CDR3 protein is CASPHRALGTDTQYF. In DNA form, the CDR3 reads TGTGCCAGCCCTCACAGGGCCCTTGGCACAGATACGCAGTATTTT.

The chain couples TRBV29-1 to TRBJ2-7, with D perhaps TRBD2 (6 bases). Trimming pared 3 bases from V and 2 bases from J, leaving 14 bases between. Per germline, CDR1 SQVTM and CDR2 ANQGSEA. The CDR3 totals 14 residues. This CDR3 reads CSVEVVGGAYEQYF. The CDR3 coding sequence is TGCAGCGTTGAGGTGGTGGGAGGCGCCTACGAGCAGTACTTC.

The chain has TRBV6-1 and TRBJ1-1; D is unclear. The germline V gene has CDR1 MNHNS and CDR2 SASEGT. The CDR3 length is 13 residues. V gave up 3 bases and J gave up 10 bases, with 15 bases separating them. The CDR3: CASSDHSGRTAFF. The DNA of the CDR3 is TGTGCCAGCAGTGACCACTCGGGGAGAACAGCTTTCTTT.

This chain connects TRBV6-6 to TRBJ2-3; perhaps TRBD1 as D (6 bases). Trimming stripped 6 bases from V and 5 bases from J, with 12 bases between. The CDR3 consists of 13 residues. The germline V gene encodes CDR1 MNHNY and CDR2 SVGAGI (reference sequence). CDR3 protein: CASRPTGRDTQYF. CDR3 DNA: TGTGCCAGCAGACCTACAGGGAGAGATACGCAGTATTTT.

The chain employs TRBV7-2 and TRBJ2-5, with 9 bases lining up with TRBD1. V lost 5 bases, J lost 5 bases, and 3 bases stayed unmatched. Germline CDR1 and CDR2: SGHTA and FQGNSA. This CDR3 contains 13 residues. CDR3 bases: TGTGCCAGCAGCCCAGGACAGGGGGAGACCCAGTACTTC. Translating gives CASSPGQGETQYF.

The rearrangement uses TRBV29-1 and TRBJ2-3; 11 bases are a match to TRBD2. Germline V gene lookup returns CDR1 SQVTM and CDR2 ANQGSEA. With 3 bases clipped from V and 5 bases from J, the junction kept 7 bases outside the gene matches. This CDR3 spans 15 amino acids. Here the CDR3 reads CSVDGLAGGGDTQYF. DNA of the CDR3: TGCAGCGTTGACGGCCTAGCGGGAGGAGGAGATACGCAGTATTTT.

This sequence joins TRBV2 and TRBJ2-1, with TRBD1 matching 12 bases. The CDR3 is 20 amino acids. With V trimmed by 0 bases and J by 1 base, 10 bases remained unmatched. Germline V gene lookup returns CDR1 SNHLY and CDR2 FYNNEI. The chain's CDR3 is CASSEALDGTGGRSYNEQFF. CDR3 nucleotide sequence: TGTGCCAGCAGTGAAGCGCTAGACGGGACAGGGGGCAGGTCCTACAATGAGCAGTTCTTC.

The gene calls are TRBV7-9 and TRBJ2-1; D gene unclear. The germline V and J ends were trimmed by 0 bases and 3 bases, with 9 bases remaining between them. This CDR3 spans 15 amino acids. Germline V gene lookup returns CDR1 SEHNR and CDR2 FQNEAQ (reference sequence). CDR3 amino acids: CASSLARKVYNEQFF. CDR3 coding DNA: TGTGCCAGCAGCTTAGCGAGGAAAGTCTACAATGAGCAGTTCTTC.

The chain is built from TRBV14 and TRBJ1-1, with 10 bases matching TRBD1. Trimming at V came to 4 bases and at J to 11 bases, leaving 10 bases not matched to a gene. This CDR3 has 14 amino acids. Germline-derived CDR1 and CDR2 are SGHDN and FVKESK. The CDR3 DNA follows: TGTGCCAGCAGCCCCGAGACAGGGGGCGCCACGGCTTTCTTT. It codes for CASSPETGGATAFF. Variable domain in full (rest from reference TRBV14 and TRBJ1-1): EAGVTQFPSHSVIEKGQTVTLRCDPISGHDNLYWYRRVMGKEIKFLLHFVKESKQDESGMPNNRFLAERTGGTYSTLKVQPAELEDSGVYFCASSPETGGATAFFGQGTRLTVV.